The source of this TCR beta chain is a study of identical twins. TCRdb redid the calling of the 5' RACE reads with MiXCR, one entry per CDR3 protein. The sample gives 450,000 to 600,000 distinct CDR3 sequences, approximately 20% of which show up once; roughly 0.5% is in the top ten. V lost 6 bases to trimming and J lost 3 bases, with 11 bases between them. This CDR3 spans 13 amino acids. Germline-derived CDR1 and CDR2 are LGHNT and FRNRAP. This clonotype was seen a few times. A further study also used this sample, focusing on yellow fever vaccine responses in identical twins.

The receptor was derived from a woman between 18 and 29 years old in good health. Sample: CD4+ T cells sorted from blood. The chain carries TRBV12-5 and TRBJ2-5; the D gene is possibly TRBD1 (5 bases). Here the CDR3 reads CASGMGQEETQYF. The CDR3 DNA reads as TGTGCTAGTGGGATGGGGCAAGAAGAGACCCAGTACTTC.